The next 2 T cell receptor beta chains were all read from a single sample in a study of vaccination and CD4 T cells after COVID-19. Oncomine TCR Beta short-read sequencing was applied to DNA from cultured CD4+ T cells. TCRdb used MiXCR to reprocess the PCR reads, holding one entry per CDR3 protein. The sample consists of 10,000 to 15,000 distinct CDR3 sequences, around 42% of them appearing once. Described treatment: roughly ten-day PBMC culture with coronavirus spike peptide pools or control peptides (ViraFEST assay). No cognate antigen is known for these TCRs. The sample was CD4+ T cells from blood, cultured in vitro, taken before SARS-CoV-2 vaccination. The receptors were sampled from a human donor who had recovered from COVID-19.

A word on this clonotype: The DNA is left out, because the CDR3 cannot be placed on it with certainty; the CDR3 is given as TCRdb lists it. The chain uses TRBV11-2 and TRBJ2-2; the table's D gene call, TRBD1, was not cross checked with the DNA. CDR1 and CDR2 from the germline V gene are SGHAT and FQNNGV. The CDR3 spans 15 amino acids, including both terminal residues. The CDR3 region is CASSLLGPRPGSCFF.

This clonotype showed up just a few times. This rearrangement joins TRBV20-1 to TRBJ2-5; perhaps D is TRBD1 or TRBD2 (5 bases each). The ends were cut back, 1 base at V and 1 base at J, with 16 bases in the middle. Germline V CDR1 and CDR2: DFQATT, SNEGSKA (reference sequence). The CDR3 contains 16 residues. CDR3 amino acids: CSARVPGGRGQETQYF. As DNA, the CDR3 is TGCAGTGCTAGAGTCCCTGGGGGACGGGGCCAAGAGACCCAGTACTTC.